Below, one T cell receptor beta chain is given with its context. The CDR3 consists of 13 residues. V lost 0 bases to trimming and J lost 8 bases, with 8 bases between them. Germline V gene data show CDR1 as ENHRY and CDR2 as SYGVKD. This entry belongs to a study of cytomegalovirus exposure and HLA in healthy donors. Researchers ran the PCR with 60 Vbeta and 13 Jbeta primers. The data were produced by immunoSEQ multiplex PCR, yet TCRdb's version contains in-frame clones alone and is incomplete. This sample has fewer than 150,000 clones, with about 74% found just once. The chain links TRBV10-3 to TRBJ2-1; D gene unclear. Specimen: PBMCs. The TCR originated in a woman aged 50 to 65 in good health and CMV-seropositive. CDR3 loop: CAISESKEDEQFF. The CDR3 DNA follows: TGTGCCATCAGTGAGTCGAAAGAGGATGAGCAGTTCTTC.